These 22 T cell receptor beta chains share one sample of origin, sequenced in a study of shared clonotypes between healthy human individuals. Method: immunoSEQ multiplex PCR; TCRdb's copy keeps in-frame clones and lacks some. The data contain about 2.3 million clones, roughly 92% of them singletons. Source material: naive CD4+ T cells from PBMCs. Subset here: CD45RA+ positively selected. All receptors come from a man aged 18 to 29 in good health. Some clones in this sample may be carry-over from other donors' samples.

The genes are TRBV6-5 and TRBJ1-1; D call uncertain. The V gene's germline CDR1 is MNHEY and CDR2 SVGAGI. V lost 8 bases and J lost 1, with 17 bases in between. The CDR3 loop spans 15 amino acids. CDR3 bases: TGTGCCAGCCGTTCCCCCAATGGTCCGAACACTGAAGCTTTCTTT. As protein: CASRSPNGPNTEAFF.

This sequence joins TRBV7-6 and TRBJ2-1; D remains ambiguous. The CDR3 covers 13 residues. The germline CDR1 and CDR2 sequences are SGHVS and FNYEAQ. Trimming took off 0 bases at V and 5 bases at J, with 5 bases between the two ends. The CDR3 spells CASSLAPNNEQFF. The CDR3 region has the DNA TGTGCCAGCAGCTTAGCCCCTAACAATGAGCAGTTCTTC. Full variable domain (rest looked up from reference TRBV7-6 and TRBJ2-1): GAGVSQSPRYKVTKRGQDVALRCDPISGHVSLYWYRQALGQGPEFLTYFNYEAQQDKSGLPNDRFSAERPEGSISTLTIQRTEQRDSAMYRCASSLAPNNEQFFGPGTRLTVL.

This chain links TRBV29-1 with TRBJ2-5; 7 nucleotides agree with TRBD2. V shed 3 bases and J 6 bases; nucleotides not matched to a gene: 7. The CDR3 extends over 13 amino acids. The germline V gene has CDR1 SQVTM and CDR2 ANQGSEA. CDR3: CSVDVSSGQTQYF. The CDR3 DNA is TGCAGCGTTGATGTATCTAGCGGCCAGACCCAGTACTTC. Looking up the rest from reference TRBV29-1 and TRBJ2-5 gives the full variable domain: SAVISQKPSRDICQRGTSLTIQCQVDSQVTMMFWYRQQPGQSLTLIATANQGSEATYESGFVIDKFPISRPNLTFSTLTVSNMSPEDSSIYLCSVDVSSGQTQYFGPGTRLLVL.

The chain recombines TRBV28 with TRBJ2-3; 11 bases agree with TRBD2. Germline-derived CDR1 and CDR2 are MDHEN and SYDVKM. CDR3 length equals 15 residues. With V trimmed by 6 bases and J by 7 bases, 9 bases remained unmatched. CDR3 DNA: TGTGCCAGCAGCTCCCCCGGGACTAGCGGATATACGCAGTATTTT. Its protein is CASSSPGTSGYTQYF.

The rearrangement uses TRBV29-1 and TRBJ2-3; TRBD2 agrees at 7 bases. The CDR3 consists of 14 residues. Germline V gene sequence: CDR1 SQVTM, CDR2 ANQGSEA. V trimming: 7 bases; J trimming: 0 bases; junction bases outside the gene matches: 7. CDR3 amino acids: CSAWRGGSTDTQYF. The CDR3 bases are TGCAGCGCCTGGCGCGGGGGAAGCACAGATACGCAGTATTTT.

The chain is built from TRBV7-7 and TRBJ2-1; no firm D call. From germline, CDR1 is SSHAT and CDR2 FNYEAQ (reference sequence). The CDR3 consists of 14 residues. The V gene lost 5 bases and the J gene lost 0 bases, with 8 bases spanning the gap. The CDR3 sequence is CASSPPGSYNEQFF. DNA of the CDR3: TGTGCCAGCAGCCCCCCCGGCTCCTACAATGAGCAGTTCTTC.

The sample holds one count of this clone. This chain joins TRBV4-3 and TRBJ1-2; perhaps TRBD1 as D (6 bases). The V gene's germline CDR1 is LGHNA and CDR2 YSLEER. This CDR3 has 14 amino acids. Trimming cost V 2 bases and J 6 bases, with 13 bases left between them. CDR3 loop: CASSQLDRKNGYTF. The CDR3 DNA is TGCGCCAGCAGCCAATTAGACAGGAAAAATGGCTACACCTTC.

The chain uses TRBV10-2 and TRBJ1-2; the D is unclear. This CDR3 has 14 residues. CDR1 and CDR2 (germline): WSHSY, SAAADI. V was pared by 4 bases and J by 5 bases, with 14 bases between. This CDR3 is CASSGGLTLYGYTF. The DNA for the CDR3 is TGCGCCAGCAGTGGAGGGCTCACGTTGTATGGCTACACCTTC.

V and J are TRBV28 and TRBJ1-5; possible D gene TRBD1, 5 bases. Trimming removed 10 bases at V and 3 bases at J, with 10 bases between. CDR1 is MDHEN and CDR2 is SYDVKM in the germline V gene. The CDR3 spans 12 residues. In DNA form, the CDR3 reads TGTGCCACAGGGTTGGTCAATCAGCCCCAGCATTTT. It translates to CATGLVNQPQHF.

The count of this clone is one. This chain joins TRBV7-9 and TRBJ1-4; 9 bases are shared with TRBD1. Trimming took 4 bases from V and 6 from J; bases not matched to a gene: 9. Germline V lookup: CDR1 SEHNR, CDR2 FQNEAQ (reference sequence). This CDR3 has 16 residues. This CDR3 reads CASSSGQGWWDEKLFF. In nucleotides, the CDR3 is TGTGCCAGCAGCTCCGGACAGGGGTGGTGGGATGAAAAACTGTTTTTT. Full variable domain (outside the CDR3, taken from reference TRBV7-9 and TRBJ1-4): DTGVSQNPRHKITKRGQNVTFRCDPISEHNRLYWYRQTLGQGPEFLTYFQNEAQLEKSRLLSDRFSAERPKGSFSTLEIQRTEQGDSAMYLCASSSGQGWWDEKLFFGSGTQLSVL.

The chain joins TRBV4-1 to TRBJ1-6, with D possibly being TRBD1 (5 bases). CDR1 MGHRA and CDR2 YSYEKL come from the germline V gene. The CDR3 is made up of 14 amino acids. V lost 4 bases, J lost 13 bases, and 17 bases lay in between. Here the CDR3 reads CASSLRDGALPLHF. The CDR3 DNA follows: TGCGCCAGCAGCCTCCGGGACGGGGCTCTCCCCCTCCACTTT.

The CDR3 protein is CASSFEGVGYNEQFF. The CDR3 coding sequence is TGTGCCAGCAGCTTCGAGGGAGTGGGCTACAATGAGCAGTTCTTC. This rearrangement joins TRBV11-3 to TRBJ2-1; a weak D match, TRBD2 (5 bases). Germline V CDR1 and CDR2: SGHNT, YENEEA. V shed 3 bases and J shed 3 bases, with 12 bases lying between them. The CDR3 contains 15 residues.

This clone has only one observation. The chain is built from TRBV6-4 and TRBJ1-3; D remains unclear. Germline CDR1 reads MRHNA; CDR2 reads SNTAGT. The V gene lost 7 bases and the J gene lost 10 bases, with 8 bases spanning the gap. The CDR3 has 10 residues. The CDR3, as DNA: TGTGCCAGCAAGGCCGGGACCATATATTTT. Translating gives CASKAGTIYF.

This clone was observed a handful of times. The chain employs TRBV7-3 and TRBJ1-1, with a weak D call TRBD1 (5 bases). V lost 5 bases, J lost 0 bases, and 16 bases lay in between. The CDR3 contains 16 residues. From germline, CDR1 is SGHTA and CDR2 FQGTGA. This chain's CDR3 is CASSPRAKGMNTEAFF. CDR3 in DNA: TGTGCCAGCAGCCCCAGGGCGAAAGGCATGAACACTGAAGCTTTCTTT. The full variable domain, in which reference TRBV7-3 and TRBJ1-1 provide the parts outside the CDR3, is GAGVSQTPSNKVTEKGKYVELRCDPISGHTALYWYRQSLGQGPEFLIYFQGTGAADDSGLPNDRFFAVRPEGSVSTLKIQRTERGDSAVYLCASSPRAKGMNTEAFFGQGTRLTVV.

The genes are TRBV21-1 and TRBJ1-5. TRBV21-1 is reported as a pseudogene. This CDR3 region has 11 residues. The DNA of the CDR3 is TGTGCCAGCACCCCTAGTGGGCCCCAGCATTTT. The encoded protein is CASTPSGPQHF.

The rearrangement joins TRBV19 to TRBJ2-3; a possible D gene is TRBD2 (6 bases). The CDR3 consists of 13 residues. V dropped 5 bases and J dropped 6 bases, with 12 bases sitting between them. The germline V gene has CDR1 LNHDA and CDR2 SQIVND (reference sequence). CDR3 nucleotides: TGTGCCAGTAGTCCGCTAGCGACGGATACGCAGTATTTT. It is translated as CASSPLATDTQYF.

This rearrangement joins TRBV30 to TRBJ2-7; TRBD2 is a possible D gene (5 bases). Germline values: CDR1 GTSNPN, CDR2 SVGIG (reference sequence). This CDR3 comprises 15 residues. V lost 2 bases and J 3 bases, leaving 17 bases between the germline ends. In DNA, the CDR3 is TGTGCCTGGAGTCCGATAGCGAAGCCCCACTACGAGCAGTACTTC. Protein product: CAWSPIAKPHYEQYF. Based on the CDR3 plus reference TRBV30 and TRBJ2-7, the full variable domain is SQTIHQWPATLVQPVGSPLSLECTVEGTSNPNLYWYRQAAGRGLQLLFYSVGIGQISSEVPQNLSASRPQDRQFILSSKKLLLSDSGFYLCAWSPIAKPHYEQYFGPGTRLTVT.

The V and J genes are TRBV9 and TRBJ1-1; 8 bases line up with TRBD1. Germline-derived CDR1 and CDR2 are SGDLS and YYNGEE. The CDR3 totals 16 residues. V was clipped by 4 bases and J by 0 bases; unmatched bases: 8. DNA for the CDR3: TGTGCCAGCAGCTTCGGACAGGGCCCTATGAACACTGAAGCTTTCTTT. Protein: CASSFGQGPMNTEAFF. Full variable domain (missing parts from reference TRBV9 and TRBJ1-1): DSGVTQTPKHLITATGQRVTLRCSPRSGDLSVYWYQQSLDQGLQFLIQYYNGEERAKGNILERFSAQQFPDLHSELNLSSLELGDSALYFCASSFGQGPMNTEAFFGQGTRLTVV.

This chain joins TRBV27 and TRBJ2-7; 7 bases line up with TRBD2. V shed 4 bases and J 4 bases; nucleotides not matched to a gene: 16. Germline V CDR1 and CDR2: MNHEY, SMNVEV (reference sequence). The CDR3 sequence is 17 residues long. CDR3 bases: TGTGCCAGCAGTTCGCGGTCCGACCGGGACTACCCTTACGAGCAGTACTTC. This gives the protein CASSSRSDRDYPYEQYF.

V and J are TRBV18 and TRBJ2-7; tentatively, D is TRBD1 (6 bases). Germline-derived CDR1 and CDR2 are KGHSH and LQKENI. This CDR3 has 13 residues. The V end lost 5 bases, the J end lost 6 bases, and 14 bases lay between the germline ends. CDR3 amino acids: CASSTTGNAEQYF. The CDR3, as DNA: TGTGCCAGCTCAACTACAGGGAATGCCGAGCAGTACTTC.

This clone was seen just once. The chain recombines TRBV5-1 with TRBJ2-2; D is perhaps TRBD1 (6 bases). The CDR3 consists of 17 residues. V was clipped by 3 bases and J by 0 bases, with 15 bases between them. The germline V gene encodes CDR1 SGHRS and CDR2 YFSETQ. The CDR3 loop is CASSSWTAHANTGELFF. The CDR3, as DNA: TGCGCCAGCAGCTCGTGGACAGCCCACGCGAACACCGGGGAGCTGTTTTTT.

The rearrangement joins TRBV30 to TRBJ2-1; TRBD1 or TRBD2 may be the D gene (5 bases each). Germline CDR1 GTSNPN, CDR2 SVGIG (reference sequence). The CDR3 contains 13 residues. Trimming pared 2 bases from V and 9 bases from J, leaving 14 bases between. The CDR3 region has the DNA TGTGCCTGGAGTATTGGGGGAACCGCTGAGCAGTTCTTC. Its translation is CAWSIGGTAEQFF.